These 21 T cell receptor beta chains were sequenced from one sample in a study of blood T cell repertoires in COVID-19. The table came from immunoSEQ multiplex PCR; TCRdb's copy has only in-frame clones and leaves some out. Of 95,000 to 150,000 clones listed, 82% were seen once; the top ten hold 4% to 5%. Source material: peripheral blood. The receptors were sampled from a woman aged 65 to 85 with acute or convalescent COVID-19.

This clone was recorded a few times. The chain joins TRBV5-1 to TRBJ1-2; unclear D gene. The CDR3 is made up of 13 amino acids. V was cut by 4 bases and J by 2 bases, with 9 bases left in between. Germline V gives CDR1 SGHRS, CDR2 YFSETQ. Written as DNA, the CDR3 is TGCGCCAGCAGCGAGGCAGCCAACTATGGCTACACCTTC. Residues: CASSEAANYGYTF.

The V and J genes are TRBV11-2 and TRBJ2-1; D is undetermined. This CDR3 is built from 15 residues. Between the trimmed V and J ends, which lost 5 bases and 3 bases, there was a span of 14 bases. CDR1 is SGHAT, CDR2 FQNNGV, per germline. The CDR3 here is CASSRDSYNYNEQFF. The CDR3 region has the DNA TGTGCCAGCAGCCGTGACTCATACAACTACAATGAGCAGTTCTTC.

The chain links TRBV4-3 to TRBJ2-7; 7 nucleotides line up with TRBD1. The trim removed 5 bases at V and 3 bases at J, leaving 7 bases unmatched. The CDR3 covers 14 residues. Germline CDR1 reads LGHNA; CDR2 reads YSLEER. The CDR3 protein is CASSADRTIYEQYF. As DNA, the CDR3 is TGCGCCAGCAGCGCGGACAGGACCATCTACGAGCAGTACTTC.

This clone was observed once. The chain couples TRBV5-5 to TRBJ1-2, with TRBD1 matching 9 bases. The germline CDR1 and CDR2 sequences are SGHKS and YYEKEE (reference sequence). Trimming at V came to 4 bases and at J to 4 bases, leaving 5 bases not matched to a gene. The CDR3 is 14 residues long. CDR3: CASSPTGGSYGYTF. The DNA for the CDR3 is TGTGCCAGCAGCCCTACAGGGGGCTCCTATGGCTACACCTTC.

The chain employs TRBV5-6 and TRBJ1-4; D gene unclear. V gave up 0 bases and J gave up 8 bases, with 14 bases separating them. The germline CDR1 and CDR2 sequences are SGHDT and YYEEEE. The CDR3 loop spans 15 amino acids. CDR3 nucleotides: TGTGCCAGCAGCTTGGCCGGGGAAGCCGGGGAAAAACTGTTTTTT. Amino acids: CASSLAGEAGEKLFF.

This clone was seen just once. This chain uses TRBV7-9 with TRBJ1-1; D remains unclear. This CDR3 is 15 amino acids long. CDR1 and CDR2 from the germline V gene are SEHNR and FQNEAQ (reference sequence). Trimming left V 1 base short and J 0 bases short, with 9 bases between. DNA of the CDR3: TGTGCCAGCAGCTTAGGCGTTCAAATGAACACTGAAGCTTTCTTT. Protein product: CASSLGVQMNTEAFF.

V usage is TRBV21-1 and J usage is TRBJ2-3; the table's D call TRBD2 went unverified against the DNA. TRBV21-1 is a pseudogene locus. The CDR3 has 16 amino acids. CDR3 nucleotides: TGTGCCAGCAGCAAACTAGCGGGGGAGAACACAGATACGCAGTATTTT. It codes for CASSKLAGENTDTQYF.

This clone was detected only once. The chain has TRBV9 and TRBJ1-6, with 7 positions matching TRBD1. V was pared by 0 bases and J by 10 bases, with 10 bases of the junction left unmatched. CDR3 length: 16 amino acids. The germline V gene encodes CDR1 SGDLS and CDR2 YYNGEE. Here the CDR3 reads CASSVDWNRGSSPLHF. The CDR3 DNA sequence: TGTGCCAGCAGCGTAGACTGGAACAGGGGTAGCTCACCCCTCCACTTT.

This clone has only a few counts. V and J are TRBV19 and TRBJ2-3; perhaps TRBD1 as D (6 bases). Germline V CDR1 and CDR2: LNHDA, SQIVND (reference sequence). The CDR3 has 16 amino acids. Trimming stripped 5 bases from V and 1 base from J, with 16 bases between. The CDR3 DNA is TGTGCCAGTAGTCCCGACAGGCTGTTCGGCACAGATACGCAGTATTTT. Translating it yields CASSPDRLFGTDTQYF.

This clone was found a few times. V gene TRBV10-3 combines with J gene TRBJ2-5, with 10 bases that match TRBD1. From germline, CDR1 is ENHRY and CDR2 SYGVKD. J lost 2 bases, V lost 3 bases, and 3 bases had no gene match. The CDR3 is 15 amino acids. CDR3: CAISEGQGDQETQYF. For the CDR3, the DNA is TGTGCCATCAGTGAAGGACAGGGGGATCAAGAGACCCAGTACTTC.

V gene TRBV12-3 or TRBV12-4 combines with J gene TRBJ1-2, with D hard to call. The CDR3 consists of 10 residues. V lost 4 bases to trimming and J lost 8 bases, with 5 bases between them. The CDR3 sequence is CASSYRGYTF. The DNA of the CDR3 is TGTGCCAGCAGTTACCGGGGCTACACCTTC.

This chain's CDR3 is CASRATRGEDYGYTF. The CDR3 DNA follows: TGCGCCAGCAGAGCAACCCGAGGGGAGGACTATGGCTACACCTTC. J is TRBJ1-2 and V is TRBV4-1; D is possibly TRBD1 (5 bases). The germline V and J ends were trimmed by 6 bases and 3 bases, with 17 bases remaining between them. The germline CDR1 and CDR2 sequences are MGHRA and YSYEKL. The CDR3 has 15 residues.

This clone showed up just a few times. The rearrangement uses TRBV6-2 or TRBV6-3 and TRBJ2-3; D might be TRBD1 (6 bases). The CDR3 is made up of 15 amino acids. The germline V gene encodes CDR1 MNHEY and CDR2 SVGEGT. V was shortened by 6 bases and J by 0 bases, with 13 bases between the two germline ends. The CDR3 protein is CASSLRDKSTDTQYF. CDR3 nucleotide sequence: TGTGCCAGCAGCCTACGGGACAAAAGCACAGATACGCAGTATTTT.

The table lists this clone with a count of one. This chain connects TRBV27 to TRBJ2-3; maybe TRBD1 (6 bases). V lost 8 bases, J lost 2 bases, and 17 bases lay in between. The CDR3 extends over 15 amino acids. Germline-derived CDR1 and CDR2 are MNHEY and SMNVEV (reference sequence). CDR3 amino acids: CASQGLGPVTDTQYF. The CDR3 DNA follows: TGTGCCAGCCAGGGGTTGGGGCCAGTCACAGATACGCAGTATTTT.

Here the CDR3 DNA reads TGCGCCAGCAGCCAAGTCCTTCAGGCCGGGGAGCTGTTTTTT. This encodes CASSQVLQAGELFF. The J gene is TRBJ2-2, the V gene TRBV4-1; D is undetermined. The CDR3 is 14 residues long. The germline gives CDR1 MGHRA, CDR2 YSYEKL. With 1 base removed from V and 6 bases from J, the gap between germline ends came to 9 bases.

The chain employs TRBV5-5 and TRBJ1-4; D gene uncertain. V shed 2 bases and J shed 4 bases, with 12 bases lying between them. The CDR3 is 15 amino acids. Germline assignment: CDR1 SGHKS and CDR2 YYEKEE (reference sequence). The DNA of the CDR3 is TGTGCCAGCAGCTTCTCGGCAGGCATTAATGAAAAACTGTTTTTT. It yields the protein CASSFSAGINEKLFF.

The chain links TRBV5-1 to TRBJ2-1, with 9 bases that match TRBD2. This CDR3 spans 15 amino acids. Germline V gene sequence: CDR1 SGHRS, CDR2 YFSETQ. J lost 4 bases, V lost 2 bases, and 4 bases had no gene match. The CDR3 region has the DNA TGCGCCAGCAGCTTCGGCGGGGGGGCGTACAATGAGCAGTTCTTC. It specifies CASSFGGGAYNEQFF.

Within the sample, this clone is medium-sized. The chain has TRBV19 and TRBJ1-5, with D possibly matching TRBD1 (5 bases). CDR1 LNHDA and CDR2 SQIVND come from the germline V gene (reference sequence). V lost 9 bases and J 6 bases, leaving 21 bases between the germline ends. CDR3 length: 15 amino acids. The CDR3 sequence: CASRLGSAGPQPQHF. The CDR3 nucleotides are TGTGCCAGCCGACTGGGGTCGGCAGGGCCTCAGCCCCAGCATTTT.

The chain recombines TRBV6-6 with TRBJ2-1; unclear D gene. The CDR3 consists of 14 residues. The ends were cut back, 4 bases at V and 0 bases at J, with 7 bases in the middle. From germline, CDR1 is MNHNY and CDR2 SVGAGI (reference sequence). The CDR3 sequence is CASSLQLSYNEQFF. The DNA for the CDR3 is TGTGCCAGCAGTTTACAGCTCTCCTACAATGAGCAGTTCTTC.

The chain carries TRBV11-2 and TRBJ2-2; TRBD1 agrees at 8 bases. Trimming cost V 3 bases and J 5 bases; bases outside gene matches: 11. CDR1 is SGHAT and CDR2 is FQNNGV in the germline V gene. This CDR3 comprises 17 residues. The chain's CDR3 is CASSFGAQGARTGELFF. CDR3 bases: TGTGCCAGCAGCTTCGGAGCCCAGGGGGCCCGGACCGGGGAGCTGTTTTTT. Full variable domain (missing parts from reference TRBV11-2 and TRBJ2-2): EAGVAQSPRYKIIEKRQSVAFWCNPISGHATLYWYQQILGQGPKLLIQFQNNGVVDDSQLPKDRFSAERLKGVDSTLKIQPAKLEDSAVYLCASSFGAQGARTGELFFGEGSRLTVL.

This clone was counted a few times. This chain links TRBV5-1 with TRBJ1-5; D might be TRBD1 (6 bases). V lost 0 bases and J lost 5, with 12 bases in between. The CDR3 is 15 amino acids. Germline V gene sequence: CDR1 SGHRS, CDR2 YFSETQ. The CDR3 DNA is TGCGCCAGCAGCTTGGAGGGCGGGGGGCATCAGCCCCAGCATTTT. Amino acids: CASSLEGGGHQPQHF.